This entry features one T cell receptor (beta chain) sequence. This CDR3 has 13 amino acids. The germline gives CDR1 MNHEY, CDR2 SVGAGI. With 6 bases clipped from V and 2 bases from J, the junction kept 2 bases outside the gene matches. The data derive from a study of blood T cell repertoires in COVID-19. Study-level background: The study drew acute and convalescent COVID-19 samples from the United States, Italy and Spain. Sample material is recorded as cDNA or gDNA derived from T cells, B-cell-depleted T cells, or PBMCs.

Clones were sequenced by immunoSEQ multiplex PCR, and TCRdb holds only the in-frame ones, with some missing. The repertoire holds 100,000 or so clones, with roughly four fifths as singletons. J is TRBJ1-1 and V is TRBV6-5; 8 nucleotides align to TRBD1. The receptor's source is a man aged 50 to 59 with active or convalescent COVID-19. The sequencing sample was made of peripheral blood. CDR3 amino acids: CASSGQGNTEAFF. The CDR3, as DNA: TGTGCCAGCAGCGGACAGGGAAACACTGAAGCTTTCTTT.